Below are 17 T cell receptor beta chains sequenced from a single sample in a study of shared clonotypes between healthy human individuals. Method: immunoSEQ multiplex PCR; TCRdb's copy keeps in-frame clones and lacks some. In the table there are approximately 810,000 clones, about 91% of which are singletons. The naive CD8 fraction comprised CD45RO-negative cells positively selected for CCR7 and excluded terminally differentiated effector memory CD45RA+ cells. The specimen was naive CD8+ T cells sorted from blood. These receptors came from a man between 25 and 39 years old in good health.

Comment on this clone: Other DNA sequences from this sample encode an identical CDR3 as well. V gene TRBV6-5 combines with J gene TRBJ2-7, with D hard to call. The CDR3 runs to 12 residues. Germline CDR1 MNHEY, CDR2 SVGAGI. Trimming took off 6 bases at V and 0 bases at J, with 6 bases between the two ends. This CDR3 reads CASRGISYEQYF. The CDR3 DNA is TGTGCCAGCAGGGGCATCTCCTACGAGCAGTACTTC.

The chain is built from TRBV10-3 and TRBJ2-7, with 14 bases aligning to TRBD2. The CDR3 is made up of 18 amino acids. CDR1 is ENHRY, CDR2 SYGVKD, per germline. Trimming removed 1 base from V and 1 base from J; junction bases left unmatched: 6. In DNA, the CDR3 is TGTGCCATCAGTGAGTTTGGGACTAGCGGGAGAAATTCCTACGAGCAGTACTTC. Its protein is CAISEFGTSGRNSYEQYF.

The chain links TRBV7-3 to TRBJ2-7, with 8 bases aligning to TRBD2. Unmatched junction bases numbered 17, after V lost 4 bases and J lost 6 bases. The CDR3 covers 17 residues. CDR1 is SGHTA, CDR2 FQGTGA, per germline. The CDR3: CASSSTPAGLDLSEQYF. The CDR3 DNA reads TGTGCCAGCAGCTCCACCCCCGCGGGACTAGACCTCTCCGAGCAGTACTTC.

The chain has TRBV11-3 and TRBJ2-2; D ambiguous. CDR3 size: 11 residues. V was cut by 5 bases and J by 7 bases, with 5 bases left in between. The germline CDR1 and CDR2 sequences are SGHNT and YENEEA. CDR3 DNA sequence: TGTGCCAGCAGCAATTTCGGGGAGCTGTTTTTT. This gives the protein CASSNFGELFF.

V and J are TRBV7-9 and TRBJ1-4; tentative D call: TRBD1 (6 bases). CDR1 SEHNR and CDR2 FQNEAQ come from the germline V gene (reference sequence). The CDR3 totals 17 residues. V was pared by 5 bases and J by 3 bases, with 19 bases between. CDR3 region: CASSLGAYRAANEKLFF. CDR3 DNA: TGTGCCAGCAGCCTTGGGGCCTACAGGGCGGCTAATGAAAAACTGTTTTTT.

A remark on this clone: Other DNA sequences in this sample translate to the same CDR3. The rearrangement joins TRBV14 to TRBJ2-7; no definite D call. With 4 bases removed from V and 0 bases from J, the gap between germline ends came to 10 bases. This CDR3 contains 14 residues. Per germline, CDR1 SGHDN and CDR2 FVKESK. The chain's CDR3 is CASSPRTGSYEQYF. The CDR3 DNA sequence: TGTGCCAGCAGCCCCCGAACCGGCTCCTACGAGCAGTACTTC.

The chain carries TRBV11-2 and TRBJ2-1; TRBD1 agrees at 9 bases. V gave up 8 bases and J gave up 7 bases; unmatched junction bases: 12. Germline V gene lookup returns CDR1 SGHAT and CDR2 FQNNGV. The CDR3 has 15 amino acids. The CDR3 sequence: CASGSGGTGLNEQFF. The CDR3 DNA follows: TGTGCCAGCGGATCTGGCGGGACAGGGCTTAATGAGCAGTTCTTC.

This chain joins TRBV7-9 and TRBJ2-3, with TRBD2 matching 11 bases. The germline gives CDR1 SEHNR, CDR2 FQNEAQ (reference sequence). CDR3 size: 15 residues. V gave up 5 bases and J gave up 4 bases; unmatched junction bases: 5. CDR3: CASSPGLAVADTQYF. In nucleotides, the CDR3 is TGTGCCAGCAGCCCGGGACTAGCGGTAGCAGATACGCAGTATTTT.

This clone was detected once. The rearrangement links TRBV6-1 to TRBJ2-5; the D is unclear. The V end was cut by 5 bases, the J end by 2 bases, with 18 bases between. The V gene's germline CDR1 is MNHNS and CDR2 SASEGT. The CDR3 is made up of 16 amino acids. CDR3 nucleotide sequence: TGTGCCAGCAGTCAAGGCCTCGCCGGGCCACAAGAGACCCAGTACTTC. Residues: CASSQGLAGPQETQYF.

The CDR3 DNA sequence: TGTGCCGTCAGGGGAGGAGAGACCCAGTACTTC. This gives the protein CAVRGGETQYF. This chain uses TRBV6-5 with TRBJ2-5; the D call may be TRBD1 or TRBD2 (6 bases each). Germline V gene sequence: CDR1 MNHEY, CDR2 SVGAGI. V lost 11 bases, J lost 4 bases, and 11 bases lay in between. This CDR3 contains 11 residues.

The gene calls are TRBV7-9 and TRBJ1-1; weak D call: TRBD1 (6 bases). V lost 5 bases and J lost 2, with 12 bases in between. The V gene's germline CDR1 is SEHNR and CDR2 FQNEAQ (reference sequence). The CDR3 is 14 residues long. The CDR3 region is CASSRGGLNTEAFF. As DNA, the CDR3 is TGTGCCAGCAGCCGCGGGGGCCTCAACACTGAAGCTTTCTTT.

The rearrangement uses TRBV7-9 and TRBJ2-1, with 10 bases matching TRBD2. The ends lost 4 bases at V and 5 bases at J; junction bases unmatched: 5. CDR3 size: 15 residues. In germline, CDR1 is SEHNR, CDR2 FQNEAQ (reference sequence). Written as DNA, the CDR3 is TGTGCCAGCAGCTACCTAGCGGGAGACGACAATGAGCAGTTCTTC. It codes for CASSYLAGDDNEQFF.

The CDR3 DNA follows: TGCGCCAGTTCTGGAGATCAAGAGACCCAGTACTTC. It specifies CASSGDQETQYF. The gene calls are TRBV10-1 and TRBJ2-5, with D unclear. The germline V and J ends were trimmed by 9 bases and 2 bases, with 10 bases remaining between them. Germline loops: CDR1 WNHNN, CDR2 SYGVQD (reference sequence). The CDR3 totals 12 residues.

CDR3 in DNA: TGTGCCAGCAGCTCGGACAGGGTGCTAGATACGCAGTATTTT. It specifies CASSSDRVLDTQYF. The chain recombines TRBV5-5 with TRBJ2-3; 8 nucleotides align to TRBD1. Trimming cost V 3 bases and J 5 bases; bases outside gene matches: 5. CDR3 length: 14 amino acids. CDR1 and CDR2 from the germline V gene are SGHKS and YYEKEE (reference sequence).

The chain employs TRBV7-9 and TRBJ2-1, with TRBD1 matching 7 bases. Germline assignment: CDR1 SEHNR and CDR2 FQNEAQ (reference sequence). Trimming cost V 7 bases and J 8 bases; bases outside gene matches: 5. This CDR3 contains 12 residues. The CDR3 DNA follows: TGTGCCAGCACCGACAGGGTCCATGAGCAGTTCTTC. This encodes CASTDRVHEQFF.

This sequence joins TRBV7-8 and TRBJ2-7; 8 positions agree with TRBD1. V trimming: 5 bases; J trimming: 2 bases; junction bases outside the gene matches: 5. This CDR3 has 14 amino acids. CDR1 and CDR2 (germline): SGHVS, FQNEAQ. DNA of the CDR3: TGTGCCAGCAGCGAAGGGACAGGCCCCTACGAGCAGTACTTC. It translates to CASSEGTGPYEQYF.

The CDR3 protein is CASSATHTQYF. The CDR3 coding sequence is TGTGCCAGCAGCGCTACCCATACGCAGTATTTT. The chain links TRBV9 to TRBJ2-3, with D uncertain. CDR1 and CDR2 from the germline V gene are SGDLS and YYNGEE. The CDR3 is 11 amino acids. V was shortened by 3 bases and J by 7 bases, with 6 bases between the two germline ends. Variable domain in full (rest from reference TRBV9 and TRBJ2-3): DSGVTQTPKHLITATGQRVTLRCSPRSGDLSVYWYQQSLDQGLQFLIQYYNGEERAKGNILERFSAQQFPDLHSELNLSSLELGDSALYFCASSATHTQYFGPGTRLTVL.